This TCR beta chain was captured in a study of CXCR3-negative and CXCR3-positive naive CD8 T cells (dated by TCRdb to the late 2010s). About the investigation overall: In total, some 140 million TRB reads were obtained, or roughly 1.5 +/- 0.3 million reads per library. For the TRBV-TRBJ cluster analysis, the naive subsets came from a handful of donors, while the memory cells came from 3 donors. Diversity and physicochemical repertoire analyses were performed on about a dozen donors pooled from two independent experiments.

Each CD8+ T cell subset was flow-sorted in triplicate, with about 320,000 cells per subset placed directly into RLT lysis buffer. Peripheral blood mononuclear cells were isolated from buffy coats by standard density gradient centrifugation. An RNeasy Mini Kit was used to extract total RNA from the sorted cells. As concerns this clonotype: The antigen it recognizes is unknown.

Sequencing instrument: NextSeq 550. The Human TCR Profiling Kit (MiLaboratory) was used to prepare UMI-labeled 5' RACE TRB cDNA libraries. cDNA synthesis used the entire amount of extracted RNA, and PCR amplification then used the entire amount of cDNA produced. Libraries were prepared in parallel with an identical number of PCR cycles. The original methods were these. With a requirement of at least two reads per UMI, MIGEC and MiXCR extracted about 50,000 +/- 10,000 unique UMI-labeled TRB cDNA molecules per library. On average, roughly 40,000 +/- 10,000 functional in-frame TRB CDR3 nucleotide clonotypes lacking stop codons were found per library. Diversity metrics, including normalized Shannon-Wiener and Chao1, were computed in VDJtools after downsampling to 5000 UMI-labeled TRB molecules per sample. For the central five CDR3 residues, VDJtools calculated physicochemical properties weighted by clonotype size, namely interaction energy, strength, volume and Kidera factor 4. The reads, reprocessed by TCRdb, yield one row per CDR3 protein sequence and no DNA. The V and J calls and clone size come from TCRdb's table, not from the authors' own analysis. The record for this sample contains about 40,000 distinct CDR3 sequences. The ten largest clones take up approximately 8% of the sample.

In the germline V gene, CDR1 corresponds to MDHEN and CDR2 to SYDVKM. Counted from cysteine to phenylalanine, this CDR3 has 17 amino acids. No DNA has been recorded. The study at large found these results: TRBV-TRBJ usage was similar between naive CXCR3-negative and CXCR3-positive cells from the same donor, while memory cells showed distinct patterns. Both naive subsets had comparably high repertoire diversity, while memory CD8+ T cells had much lower repertoire diversity. Because CXCR3 expression was partially decreased after cryopreservation, freshly isolated PBMCs were used for most assays. Because surface CD5, which has been linked to self-reactivity in mice, was comparable between naive subsets, TCR interaction strength was also inferred from TRB CDR3 physicochemical properties.

What was sequenced was memory CD8+ T cells from blood. This sample's cell subset or site label indicates: conventional CD8+ memory T cells (TMEM), sorted as controls. The TCR originated in a human donor in good health. Some clones in this sample may be carry-over from other donors' samples. The chain joins TRBV28 to TRBJ2-7; TCRdb reports TRBD2, a call that lacks DNA to check it against. The CDR3 reads as follows: CASSRDPSGGPPYEQYF.